Below, one T cell receptor beta chain is given with its context. The data belong to a study of CD8 T cells in Susac syndrome. The RNA input was roughly 0.45 to 1 ug, and it was reverse transcribed with random hexamers. MiXCR was run by TCRdb on the immunoSEQ multiplex PCR reads, yielding one entry per CDR3 protein. Of more than 200,000 distinct CDR3 sequences listed, 94% are singletons. The sequenced sample consisted of CD4+ T cells from PBMCs. The receptor was isolated from a human donor with Susac syndrome.

The CDR3 here is CASSGAEETQYF. Written as DNA, the CDR3 is TGTGCCAGCAGCGGAGCGGAAGAGACCCAGTACTTC. V and J are TRBV9 and TRBJ2-5; possibly TRBD2 for D (5 bases). The germline V gene encodes CDR1 SGDLS and CDR2 YYNGEE. There are 12 residues in the CDR3. With 3 bases removed from V and 3 bases from J, the gap between germline ends came to 6 bases.